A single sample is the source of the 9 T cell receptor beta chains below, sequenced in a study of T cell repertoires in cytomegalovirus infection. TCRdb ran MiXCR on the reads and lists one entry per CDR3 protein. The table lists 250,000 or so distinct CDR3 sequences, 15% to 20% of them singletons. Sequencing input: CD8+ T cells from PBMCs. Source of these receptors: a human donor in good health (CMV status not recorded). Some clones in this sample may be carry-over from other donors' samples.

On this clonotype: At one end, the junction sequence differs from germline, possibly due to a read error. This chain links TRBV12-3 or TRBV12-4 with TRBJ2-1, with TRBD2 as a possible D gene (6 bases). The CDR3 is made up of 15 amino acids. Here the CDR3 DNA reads TGTGCCGGCAGCAAAATAGGCGGGAATCTCGTTGAGCAGTTCTTC. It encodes CAGSKIGGNLVEQFF.

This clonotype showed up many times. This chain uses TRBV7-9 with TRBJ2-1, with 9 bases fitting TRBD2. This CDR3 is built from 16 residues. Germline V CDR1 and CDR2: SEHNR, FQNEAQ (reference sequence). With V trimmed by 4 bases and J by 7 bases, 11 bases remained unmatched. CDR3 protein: CASSSPRSGGMNEQFF. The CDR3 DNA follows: TGTGCCAGCAGCTCCCCCAGGAGCGGGGGGATGAATGAGCAGTTCTTC. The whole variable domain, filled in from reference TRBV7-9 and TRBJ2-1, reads DTGVSQNPRHKITKRGQNVTFRCDPISEHNRLYWYRQTLGQGPEFLTYFQNEAQLEKSRLLSDRFSAERPKGSFSTLEIQRTEQGDSAMYLCASSSPRSGGMNEQFFGPGTRLTVL.

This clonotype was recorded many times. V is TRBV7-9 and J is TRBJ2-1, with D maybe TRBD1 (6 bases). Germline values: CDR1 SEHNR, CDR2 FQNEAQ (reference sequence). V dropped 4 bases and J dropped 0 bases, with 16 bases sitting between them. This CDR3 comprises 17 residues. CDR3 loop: CASSSTDRYSSYNEQFF. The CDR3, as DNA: TGTGCCAGCAGCTCAACAGACAGGTACAGCTCCTACAATGAGCAGTTCTTC.

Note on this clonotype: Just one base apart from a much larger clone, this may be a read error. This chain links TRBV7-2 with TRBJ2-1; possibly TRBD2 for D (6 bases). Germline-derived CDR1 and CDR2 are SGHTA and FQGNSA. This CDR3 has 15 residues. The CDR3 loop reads CASTVLANSYNQQFF. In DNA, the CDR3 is TGTGCCAGCACCGTTCTAGCGAACTCCTACAATCAGCAGTTCTTC.

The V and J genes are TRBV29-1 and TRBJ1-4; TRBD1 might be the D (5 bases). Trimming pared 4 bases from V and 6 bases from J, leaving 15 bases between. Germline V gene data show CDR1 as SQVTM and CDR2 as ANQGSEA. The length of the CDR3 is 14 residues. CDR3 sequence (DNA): TGCAGCGTTGTCCTCGGGACGGGTCATGAAAAACTGTTTTTT. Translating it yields CSVVLGTGHEKLFF.

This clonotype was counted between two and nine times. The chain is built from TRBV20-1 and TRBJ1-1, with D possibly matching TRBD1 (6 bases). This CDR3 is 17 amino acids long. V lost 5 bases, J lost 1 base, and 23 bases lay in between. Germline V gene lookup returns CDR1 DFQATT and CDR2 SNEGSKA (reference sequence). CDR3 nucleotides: TGCAGTGCTCCAATCGATATAAGGGGGAGGGCGAACACTGAAGCTTTCTTT. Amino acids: CSAPIDIRGRANTEAFF.

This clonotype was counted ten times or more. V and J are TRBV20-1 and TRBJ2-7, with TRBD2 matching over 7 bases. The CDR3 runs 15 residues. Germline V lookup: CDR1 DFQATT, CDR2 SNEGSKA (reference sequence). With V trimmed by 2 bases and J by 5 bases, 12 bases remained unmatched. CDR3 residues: CSARIPGLVRDEQYF. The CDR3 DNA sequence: TGCAGTGCTAGAATCCCCGGACTAGTACGGGACGAGCAGTACTTC.

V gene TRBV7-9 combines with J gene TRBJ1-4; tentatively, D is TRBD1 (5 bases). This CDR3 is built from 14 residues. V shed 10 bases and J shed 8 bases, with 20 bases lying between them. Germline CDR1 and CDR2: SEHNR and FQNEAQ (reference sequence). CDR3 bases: TGTGCCACCCCGTCCACGGGACTCCCGGAAAAACTGTTTTTT. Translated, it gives CATPSTGLPEKLFF.

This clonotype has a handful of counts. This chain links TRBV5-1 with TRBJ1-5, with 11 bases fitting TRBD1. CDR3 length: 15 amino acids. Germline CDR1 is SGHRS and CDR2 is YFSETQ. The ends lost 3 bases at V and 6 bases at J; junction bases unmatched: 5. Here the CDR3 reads CASSWTGGTGQPQHF. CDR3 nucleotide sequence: TGCGCCAGCAGCTGGACAGGGGGCACTGGTCAGCCCCAGCATTTT.